The 30 T cell receptor beta chains below all came from one sample that was sequenced in a study of cytomegalovirus exposure and HLA in healthy donors. The PCR made use of 60 Vbeta and 13 Jbeta primers. Sequencing used immunoSEQ multiplex PCR; TCRdb keeps in-frame clones, though not all of them. The sample has around 140,000 clones; around 80% are singletons. Sequenced: PBMCs. The receptors shown here come from a man aged 35 to 55 in good health and CMV-seronegative.

The rearrangement joins TRBV10-2 to TRBJ2-5, with D perhaps TRBD2 (6 bases). Germline CDR1 reads WSHSY; CDR2 reads SAAADI. This CDR3 comprises 16 residues. Trimming removed 0 bases from V and 5 bases from J, with 16 bases in between. The CDR3 reads CASSESNRQRGETQYF. CDR3 nucleotides: TGCGCCAGCAGTGAGTCGAATAGACAACGGGGGGAGACCCAGTACTTC.

The V gene is TRBV2, the J gene TRBJ2-5, with 13 nucleotides matching TRBD2. CDR3 length: 15 amino acids. Germline CDR1 reads SNHLY; CDR2 reads FYNNEI. J lost 4 bases, V lost 6 bases, and 5 bases had no gene match. The CDR3, as DNA: TGTGCCAGCAGGGCGAGACTAGCGGGGGGAGAGACCCAGTACTTC. Encoded protein: CASRARLAGGETQYF.

CDR3 protein: CASTPGGWAGSLPYEQYF. For the CDR3, the DNA is TGTGCCAGCACCCCCGGGGGGTGGGCAGGGAGCCTTCCCTACGAGCAGTACTTC. The chain has TRBV5-5 and TRBJ2-7, with 7 bases identical to TRBD2. The J segment lost 2 bases and the V segment lost 6 bases, leaving 20 bases of the junction unmatched. The CDR3 has 18 residues. Germline V CDR1 and CDR2: SGHKS, YYEKEE (reference sequence).

The chain recombines TRBV27 with TRBJ2-7; D may be TRBD2 (6 bases). Germline V gene lookup returns CDR1 MNHEY and CDR2 SMNVEV (reference sequence). V gave up 5 bases and J gave up 9 bases, with 17 bases separating them. This CDR3 has 13 residues. The DNA for the CDR3 is TGTGCCAGCAGTGGCACGGGGGTTCTCGGGCAGTACTTC. It is translated as CASSGTGVLGQYF.

The V gene is TRBV10-2, the J gene TRBJ2-3; the D gene is possibly TRBD1 (5 bases). V dropped 3 bases and J dropped 2 bases, with 12 bases sitting between them. CDR1 WSHSY and CDR2 SAAADI come from the germline V gene. The CDR3 sequence is 15 residues long. The CDR3 coding sequence is TGCGCCAGCAGTGACAATGGGGCTATCACAGATACGCAGTATTTT. Amino acid sequence: CASSDNGAITDTQYF.

V is TRBV6-1 and J is TRBJ1-5, with 10 bases identical to TRBD1. The J segment lost 4 bases and the V segment lost 5 bases, leaving 5 bases of the junction unmatched. Germline values: CDR1 MNHNS, CDR2 SASEGT. The CDR3 totals 15 residues. The chain's CDR3 is CASSPRDRGNQPQHF. CDR3 coding DNA: TGTGCCAGCAGTCCCCGGGACAGGGGTAATCAGCCCCAGCATTTT.

The CDR3 protein is CASSLAMGGWDSNQPQHF. The CDR3 DNA sequence: TGTGCCAGCAGCTTAGCAATGGGGGGGTGGGATAGCAATCAGCCCCAGCATTTT. The chain combines TRBV7-8 with TRBJ1-5, with TRBD1 as a possible D gene (5 bases). CDR1 is SGHVS and CDR2 is FQNEAQ in the germline V gene. This CDR3 region has 18 residues. V was pared by 0 bases and J by 0 bases, with 15 bases between.

To note about this clone: An end of the junction differs from the germline gene, which may be a read error. The chain links TRBV6-5 to TRBJ1-6; no clear D. Germline loops: CDR1 MNHEY, CDR2 SVGAGI. CDR3 length: 13 amino acids. Written as DNA, the CDR3 is TGTGCCAGCAGGGTCTCCTATAATTCCCCCCTCCACTTT. Amino acid sequence: CASRVSYNSPLHF.

The sample holds a few counts of this clone. The chain couples TRBV5-1 to TRBJ1-1, with no clear D. The CDR3 consists of 11 residues. The germline V gene encodes CDR1 SGHRS and CDR2 YFSETQ. Trimming took off 3 bases at V and 6 bases at J, with 6 bases between the two ends. This chain's CDR3 is CASSSTAEAFF. The CDR3 nucleotides are TGCGCCAGCAGCTCAACGGCTGAAGCTTTCTTT.

In the case of this clone: This specimen includes other DNA sequences encoding the same CDR3. The rearrangement joins TRBV6-5 to TRBJ1-5; 8 bases map to TRBD1. The length of the CDR3 is 15 residues. Germline trimming cut 6 bases from V and 2 bases from J; bases unmatched to any gene: 6. In germline, CDR1 is MNHEY, CDR2 SVGAGI. The CDR3 region is CASSPDRGGNQPQHF. Written as DNA, the CDR3 is TGTGCCAGCAGCCCTGACAGGGGAGGCAATCAGCCCCAGCATTTT.

V and J are TRBV30 and TRBJ2-7, with 7 bases identical to TRBD1. Germline assignment: CDR1 GTSNPN and CDR2 SVGIG (reference sequence). The J segment lost 0 bases and the V segment lost 2 bases, leaving 4 bases of the junction unmatched. This CDR3 has 14 residues. The CDR3 sequence is CAWSPDRASYEQYF. The DNA for the CDR3 is TGTGCCTGGAGTCCCGACAGGGCCTCCTACGAGCAGTACTTC.

This rearrangement joins TRBV7-9 to TRBJ2-5; 8 bases align to TRBD1. Germline V gene sequence: CDR1 SEHNR, CDR2 FQNEAQ (reference sequence). With 5 bases clipped from V and 5 bases from J, the junction kept 7 bases outside the gene matches. This CDR3 is 14 amino acids long. This CDR3 is CASSRDRREETQYF. For the CDR3, the DNA is TGTGCCAGCAGCCGGGACAGGAGGGAGGAGACCCAGTACTTC.

This clone was seen a handful of times. This chain connects TRBV5-4 to TRBJ1-4; TRBD1 might be the D (5 bases). The CDR3 consists of 17 residues. V was pared by 0 bases and J by 0 bases, with 12 bases between. The germline CDR1 and CDR2 sequences are SGHNT and YYREEE (reference sequence). CDR3 bases: TGTGCCAGCAGCTTGGACGGACAAAGAGCAACTAATGAAAAACTGTTTTTT. Translated: CASSLDGQRATNEKLFF.

Only a few counts were recorded for this clone. The V gene is TRBV4-2, the J gene TRBJ1-3; 8 positions match TRBD1. CDR1 and CDR2 (germline): LGHNA, YNFKEQ. V lost 0 bases to trimming and J lost 1 base; unmatched junction nucleotides: 17. The CDR3 has 21 amino acids. The CDR3 DNA follows: TGTGCCAGCAGCCAAGAAGTCGTAACAGGGGGACGCCTCAGTTCTGGAAACACCATATATTTT. It is translated as CASSQEVVTGGRLSSGNTIYF.

The chain combines TRBV28 with TRBJ1-2; D gene unclear. Germline loops: CDR1 MDHEN, CDR2 SYDVKM. This CDR3 is built from 12 residues. The V and J ends lost 7 bases and 7 bases respectively, with 13 bases between them. The CDR3 loop is CASNPGLRGYTF. In DNA form, the CDR3 reads TGTGCCAGCAACCCAGGTTTACGTGGCTACACCTTC.

The V call is TRBV5-1, the J call TRBJ2-5, with 12 bases identical to TRBD1. Trimming removed 1 base from V and 5 bases from J; junction bases left unmatched: 3. The CDR3 has 15 residues. Germline CDR1 and CDR2: SGHRS and YFSETQ. This CDR3 is CASSLMGQGAETQYF. As DNA, the CDR3 is TGCGCCAGCAGCTTGATGGGACAGGGGGCGGAGACCCAGTACTTC.

The rearrangement joins TRBV18 to TRBJ2-7; 9 bases fit TRBD1. Germline V gene lookup returns CDR1 KGHSH and CDR2 LQKENI. Trimming cost V 0 bases and J 9 bases; bases outside gene matches: 9. The CDR3 consists of 15 residues. The CDR3: CASSPPKDRGLRQYF. CDR3 DNA: TGTGCCAGCTCACCACCGAAGGACAGGGGCCTACGGCAGTACTTC.

The genes are TRBV6-5 and TRBJ1-1, with 10 bases that match TRBD1. J lost 3 bases, V lost 4 bases, and 5 bases had no gene match. The CDR3 contains 15 residues. The germline V gene encodes CDR1 MNHEY and CDR2 SVGAGI. The CDR3 loop is CASSSRTGGDTEAFF. The CDR3 nucleotides read TGTGCCAGCAGTTCCCGGACAGGGGGAGACACTGAAGCTTTCTTT.

This chain joins TRBV5-6 and TRBJ2-5; TRBD2 matches 9 bases. Germline V gene lookup returns CDR1 SGHDT and CDR2 YYEEEE. This CDR3 is built from 15 residues. V lost 2 bases, J lost 6 bases, and 8 bases stayed unmatched. This CDR3 is CASSLLAGADKTQYF. The CDR3 bases are TGTGCCAGCAGCTTATTAGCGGGGGCCGACAAGACCCAGTACTTC.

CDR3 sequence (DNA): TGTGCCAGCAGGCATCCCGGCGGGGAGGTTAGCTCCTACAATGAGCAGTTCTTC. Translating gives CASRHPGGEVSSYNEQFF. The V gene is TRBV7-8, the J gene TRBJ2-1; TRBD2 is a possible D gene (6 bases). Trimming shortened V by 6 bases and J by 0 bases, and 21 bases separated the two germline ends. The V gene's germline CDR1 is SGHVS and CDR2 FQNEAQ. The CDR3 consists of 18 residues.

The chain uses TRBV4-3 and TRBJ2-5; 9 bases line up with TRBD2. The CDR3 has 16 residues. The J segment lost 7 bases and the V segment lost 1 base, leaving 10 bases of the junction unmatched. Germline V lookup: CDR1 LGHNA, CDR2 YSLEER. The CDR3 DNA reads as TGCGCCAGCAGCCAAGGGCTAGCGGGGCCAGTTGGGACCCAGTACTTC. This sequence encodes CASSQGLAGPVGTQYF.

This clone was counted a single time. The V call is TRBV7-9, the J call TRBJ1-2; 9 bases map to TRBD1. This CDR3 spans 17 amino acids. The V gene's germline CDR1 is SEHNR and CDR2 FQNEAQ (reference sequence). Unmatched junction bases numbered 18, after V lost 6 bases and J lost 7 bases. CDR3 DNA sequence: TGTGCCAGCAGAAATACCGGGACAGGGAACTATGACGGTGGCTACACCTTC. It codes for CASRNTGTGNYDGGYTF.

This chain connects TRBV10-2 to TRBJ2-2; D is possibly TRBD2 (5 bases). Germline V gene sequence: CDR1 WSHSY, CDR2 SAAADI. Trimming shortened V by 5 bases and J by 7 bases, and 14 bases separated the two germline ends. The CDR3 totals 14 residues. The CDR3 spells CASSPSPDSGELFF. As DNA, the CDR3 is TGCGCCAGCAGTCCTAGCCCTGATAGCGGGGAGCTGTTTTTT.

CDR3 sequence reads: CASSARGGQGLIDEQYF. The CDR3 bases are TGTGCCAGCAGCGCAAGAGGTGGGCAGGGCTTAATCGACGAGCAGTACTTC. The chain combines TRBV9 with TRBJ2-7, with a weak D call TRBD1 (5 bases). Germline V gene lookup returns CDR1 SGDLS and CDR2 YYNGEE. V shed 3 bases and J shed 5 bases, with 24 bases lying between them. The CDR3 is 17 amino acids. Full variable domain (remainder filled in from reference TRBV9 and TRBJ2-7): DSGVTQTPKHLITATGQRVTLRCSPRSGDLSVYWYQQSLDQGLQFLIQYYNGEERAKGNILERFSAQQFPDLHSELNLSSLELGDSALYFCASSARGGQGLIDEQYFGPGTRLTVT.

The rearrangement joins TRBV5-3 to TRBJ2-2; 7 nucleotides line up with TRBD1. TRBV5-3 is classed as an ORF, of uncertain function. Trimming removed 0 bases from V and 4 bases from J; junction bases left unmatched: 12. There are 18 residues in the CDR3. This CDR3 is CARSLVGQVKWCTGELFF. The CDR3 coding sequence is TGTGCCAGAAGCTTGGTCGGACAGGTAAAGTGGTGCACCGGGGAGCTGTTTTTT.

This chain connects TRBV6-6 to TRBJ2-5; the D is unclear. The DNA end is more similar to TRBJ2-7, so the J call may be wrong. Looked up from germline, CDR1 is MNHNY and CDR2 is SVGAGI (reference sequence). The CDR3 contains 11 residues. This CDR3 reads CASSYGPEQYF. The CDR3 coding sequence is TGTGCCAGCAGTTACGGGCCCGAGCAGTACTTC.

This chain uses TRBV4-3 with TRBJ1-1; 7 positions agree with TRBD1. Trimming at V came to 0 bases and at J to 8 bases, leaving 9 bases not matched to a gene. This CDR3 is 15 amino acids long. Germline V lookup: CDR1 LGHNA, CDR2 YSLEER. The CDR3 DNA sequence: TGCGCCAGCAGCCAAGAGTTGTCAGGGGGGCTGGAAGCTTTCTTT. Translated, it gives CASSQELSGGLEAFF.

The rearrangement uses TRBV7-2 and TRBJ1-2; D is undetermined. The CDR3 spans 16 residues. Trimming took off 1 base at V and 0 bases at J, with 12 bases between the two ends. CDR1 is SGHTA and CDR2 is FQGNSA in the germline V gene. In DNA, the CDR3 is TGTGCCAGCAGCTTAGTTTCTACGGGAGCTAACTATGGCTACACCTTC. Its protein product is CASSLVSTGANYGYTF.

The chain joins TRBV5-1 to TRBJ1-4; 11 nucleotides match TRBD1. The germline CDR1 and CDR2 sequences are SGHRS and YFSETQ. CDR3 length equals 19 residues. The V segment lost 4 bases and the J segment 3 bases; nucleotides outside the gene matches: 14. The CDR3 reads CASSPVGGTGGRPNEKLFF. The DNA for the CDR3 is TGCGCCAGCAGCCCGGTTGGGGGGACAGGGGGACGGCCTAATGAAAAACTGTTTTTT.

This clone was seen more than once but under ten times. This sequence joins TRBV6-6 and TRBJ1-1; possibly TRBD1 for D (5 bases). This CDR3 region has 16 residues. V was trimmed by 5 bases and J by 12 bases, leaving 28 bases between them. Germline V gene lookup returns CDR1 MNHNY and CDR2 SVGAGI (reference sequence). In DNA, the CDR3 is TGTGCCAGCAGTGCGTTGGGGCAAAACGAAAGTCGAAGGACTTTCTTT. It translates to CASSALGQNESRRTFF.